This TCR beta chain comes out of a study of blood T cell repertoires in COVID-19. The germline CDR1 and CDR2 sequences are KGHDR and SFDVKD. CDR3 length: 15 residues. Trimming pared 5 bases from V and 4 bases from J, leaving 11 bases between. In the source study's methods: Reference gene primer amplification yielded estimated nucleated cell counts. Sequencing used immunoSEQ multiplex PCR; TCRdb keeps in-frame clones, though not all of them. Clone size and the V and J calls come from that table; the DNA yielded D and trimming. The data show about 180,000 clones, roughly nine tenths seen once. In its sample, this clone was seen once.

This clonotype originated in a young man who had recovered from COVID-19. Material for sequencing was peripheral blood. J is TRBJ2-6 and V is TRBV24-1; a weak D match, TRBD2 (6 bases). CDR3 protein: CATSAREDGANVLTF. The CDR3 nucleotides are TGTGCCACCAGTGCCAGGGAGGACGGGGCCAACGTCCTGACTTTC.